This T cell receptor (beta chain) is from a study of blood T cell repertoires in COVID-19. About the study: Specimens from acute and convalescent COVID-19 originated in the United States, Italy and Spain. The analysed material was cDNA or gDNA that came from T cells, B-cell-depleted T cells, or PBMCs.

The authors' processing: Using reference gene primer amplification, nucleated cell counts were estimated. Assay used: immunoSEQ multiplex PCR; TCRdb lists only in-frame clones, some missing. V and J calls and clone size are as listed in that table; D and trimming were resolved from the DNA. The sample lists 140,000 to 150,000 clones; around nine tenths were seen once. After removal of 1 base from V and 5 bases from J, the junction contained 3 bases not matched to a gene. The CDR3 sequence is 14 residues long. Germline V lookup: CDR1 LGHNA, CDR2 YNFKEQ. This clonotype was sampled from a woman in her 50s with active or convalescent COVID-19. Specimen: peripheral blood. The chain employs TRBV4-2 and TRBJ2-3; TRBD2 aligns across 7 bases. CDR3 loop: CASSQGLARDTQYF. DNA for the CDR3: TGTGCCAGCAGCCAAGGACTAGCAAGAGATACGCAGTATTTT.